This T cell receptor beta chain is from a study of cytomegalovirus exposure and HLA in healthy donors. Details on this clone: The antigen remains unidentified.

60 Vbeta and 13 Jbeta primers were used in PCR. Profiled with immunoSEQ multiplex PCR; TCRdb holds only in-frame clones, not every one. The repertoire holds more than 95,000 clones, more than 75% seen once, with about a tenth in the top ten. The study's findings and limits: According to the study, approximately 150 TCR beta chains were cytomegalovirus-associated.

The CDR3 length is 13 residues. Germline CDR1 GTSNPN, CDR2 SVGIG (reference sequence). V gave up 2 bases and J gave up 5 bases, with 12 bases separating them. Sequencing was done on a sample of PBMCs. This receptor was identified in a woman aged 18 to 35 in good health and CMV-seropositive. V is TRBV30 and J is TRBJ2-5; weak D call: TRBD2 (5 bases). The CDR3 region is CAWSFLPGETQYF. As DNA, the CDR3 is TGTGCCTGGAGTTTCTTACCGGGGGAGACCCAGTACTTC.